The T cell receptor (beta chain) described here comes from a study of T cells of healthy individuals listed by TCRdb under 2018. Sequences SQVTM (CDR1) and ANQGSEA (CDR2) are obtained from the germline V gene. Germline trimming amounts to 7 bases on V and 14 bases on J, with 10 as the count of junction bases outside the gene matches. Spanning cysteine to phenylalanine, the CDR3 consists of 12 amino acids. The read is trimmed to its CDR3 DNA, 36 bases read in frame from base 1. Library preparation used 5' RACE. The listed sequencing device is Illumina MiSeq. TCRdb handled the public reads itself, with Q25 trimming in fastp and clone calling in MiXCR, and kept productive beta chains. Each CDR3 protein appears once, grouped with its most common genes and DNA. Counted in this sample were 95,000 to 100,000 distinct CDR3 sequences; around 17% of them appeared once. The ten largest clones add up to 6% to 8% of the sample.

A few counts support this clonotype. What antigen it recognizes has not been identified. Per-base quality was not reported, and no clone a single base away is much larger than it. Recombination linked TRBV29-1 to TRBJ2-1; 11 middle bases align to TRBD2. The sequence came from a human donor in good health. The CDR3 here reads CSAGSGRALEFF. The bases are TGCAGCGCCGGTAGCGGGAGGGCCTTGGAGTTCTTC.